Below, 25 T cell receptor beta chains from the same sample are listed, as sequenced in a study of cytomegalovirus exposure and HLA in healthy donors (dated by TCRdb to 2015 to 2018). Libraries were built with the immunoSEQ multiplex PCR assay. For the multiplex PCR, a mixture combining 60 forward primers for TCR Vbeta segments and 13 reverse primers for TCR Jbeta segments was used. The immuneACCESS repertoire file appears here via TCRdb, limited to in-frame rearrangements. These files lack a portion of the clones; in checked studies, under half of the deficit traces to unresolved V genes, and the cause of the others is not known. The sample profile shows under 200,000 clones; 70% to 80% of them were found once. The ten largest make up roughly 0.76% of the sample. The sample taken for sequencing was PBMCs. The receptors stem from a female donor in good health and CMV-seronegative.

The V call is TRBV5-1, the J call TRBJ2-3, with 7 positions matching TRBD1. The CDR3 loop spans 15 amino acids. Germline V gives CDR1 SGHRS, CDR2 YFSETQ. V shed 4 bases and J 1 base; nucleotides not matched to a gene: 6. The CDR3, as DNA: TGCGCCAGCAGCAGGACAGGAGATCGCACAGATACGCAGTATTTT. Residues: CASSRTGDRTDTQYF.

The J gene is TRBJ2-7, the V gene TRBV7-2; 7 bases are a match to TRBD1. The V and J ends lost 0 bases and 2 bases, in that order; junction bases with no gene match: 4. The CDR3 loop spans 15 amino acids. Germline V CDR1 and CDR2: SGHTA, FQGNSA. CDR3 region: CASSLAVTGTYEQYF. The DNA for the CDR3 is TGTGCCAGCAGCTTAGCTGTGACAGGGACCTACGAGCAGTACTTC.

The chain is built from TRBV28 and TRBJ2-7, with a possible D match to TRBD1 (5 bases). The CDR3 spans 16 residues. Between the trimmed V and J ends, which lost 4 bases and 0 bases, there was a span of 16 bases. The germline V gene has CDR1 MDHEN and CDR2 SYDVKM. For the CDR3, the DNA is TGTGCCAGCAGTTACGAGAAGGCAGGGATCTCCTACGAGCAGTACTTC. Translation gives CASSYEKAGISYEQYF.

The V call is TRBV11-2, the J call TRBJ2-7, with D possibly matching TRBD1 (6 bases). Germline V gene sequence: CDR1 SGHAT, CDR2 FQNNGV. The CDR3 sequence is 16 residues long. V lost 4 bases and J lost 6, with 22 bases in between. CDR3 nucleotide sequence: TGTGCCAGCAGCTCCGACAGGTTATCCACATTGGGCGAGCAGTACTTC. As protein: CASSSDRLSTLGEQYF.

This clone was seen a handful of times. The chain links TRBV19 to TRBJ2-5, with 7 bases fitting TRBD1. The J segment lost 5 bases and the V segment lost 2 bases, leaving 11 bases of the junction unmatched. This CDR3 is built from 16 residues. The germline V gene has CDR1 LNHDA and CDR2 SQIVND (reference sequence). The CDR3 DNA is TGTGCCAGTAGTATAAAAACGACAGGGCTGGGGGAGACCCAGTACTTC. It codes for CASSIKTTGLGETQYF. The full variable domain, completed using reference TRBV19 and TRBJ2-5, is DGGITQSPKYLFRKEGQNVTLSCEQNLNHDAMYWYRQDPGQGLRLIYYSQIVNDFQKGDIAEGYSVSREKKESFPLTVTSAQKNPTAFYLCASSIKTTGLGETQYFGPGTRLLVL.

The CDR3 reads CASSLVSSNTEAFF. The CDR3 region has the DNA TGTGCCAGCAGCTTAGTGTCCAGTAACACTGAAGCTTTCTTT. V and J are TRBV11-2 and TRBJ1-1; D is ambiguous. This CDR3 comprises 14 residues. V was shortened by 1 base and J by 2 bases, with 8 bases between the two germline ends. Germline V gene data show CDR1 as SGHAT and CDR2 as FQNNGV.

V and J are TRBV5-8 and TRBJ1-1, with 8 bases lining up with TRBD1. The ends lost 1 base at V and 0 bases at J; junction bases unmatched: 2. Germline CDR1 SGHTS, CDR2 YDEGEE. CDR3 size: 15 residues. CDR3 nucleotide sequence: TGTGCCAGCAGCTTGACAGGGGGGATGAACACTGAAGCTTTCTTT. It translates to CASSLTGGMNTEAFF.

This rearrangement joins TRBV4-1 to TRBJ1-5, with D maybe TRBD1 (6 bases). CDR3 length: 13 amino acids. Deletions cut 6 bases from V and 6 bases from J, with 12 bases between. The germline CDR1 and CDR2 sequences are MGHRA and YSYEKL. In DNA form, the CDR3 reads TGCGCCAGCAGTCACAGGGTTGGTCAGCCCCAGCATTTT. Amino acids: CASSHRVGQPQHF.

This clone occurred a few times. This chain links TRBV28 with TRBJ2-7; D is possibly TRBD1 (6 bases). There are 15 residues in the CDR3. Germline CDR1 is MDHEN and CDR2 is SYDVKM. Trimming left V 3 bases short and J 2 bases short, with 14 bases between. CDR3 nucleotide sequence: TGTGCCAGCAGTTTCCCCCCCCAGGGGACCTACGAGCAGTACTTC. Protein: CASSFPPQGTYEQYF. The complete variable domain, with remaining parts taken from reference TRBV28 and TRBJ2-7, reads DVKVTQSSRYLVKRTGEKVFLECVQDMDHENMFWYRQDPGLGLRLIYFSYDVKMKEKGDIPEGYSVSREKKERFSLILESASTNQTSMYLCASSFPPQGTYEQYFGPGTRLTVT.

This clone has a single count. This sequence joins TRBV18 and TRBJ2-3, with 11 positions matching TRBD2. V shed 3 bases, J shed 5 bases, and the junction held 4 bases outside the gene matches. Germline V gives CDR1 KGHSH, CDR2 LQKENI. CDR3 length equals 15 residues. The CDR3 region is CASSPVLAGGDTQYF. The DNA for the CDR3 is TGTGCCAGCTCACCGGTCCTAGCGGGAGGAGATACGCAGTATTTT.

Worth noting for this clone: The same CDR3 is also encoded by other DNA sequences in this sample. The gene calls are TRBV30 and TRBJ2-7; possibly TRBD1 for D (6 bases). CDR1 and CDR2 (germline): GTSNPN, SVGIG (reference sequence). Deletions cut 0 bases from V and 3 bases from J, with 9 bases between. CDR3 length: 13 residues. The CDR3 nucleotides are TGTGCCTGGAGTGTAGGCAGGGGCTACGAGCAGTACTTC. Translation gives CAWSVGRGYEQYF.

The chain combines TRBV11-1 with TRBJ2-7; TRBD1 is a possible D gene (5 bases). CDR3 size: 14 residues. The V and J ends lost 7 bases and 3 bases respectively, with 16 bases between them. Germline V gene data show CDR1 as SGHAT and CDR2 as FQDESV (reference sequence). The CDR3 loop reads CASTLKTAFYEQYF. In DNA, the CDR3 is TGTGCCAGCACCCTGAAGACAGCGTTCTACGAGCAGTACTTC.

The chain combines TRBV5-4 with TRBJ2-5, with 11 bases matching TRBD2. Germline V gives CDR1 SGHNT, CDR2 YYREEE (reference sequence). The CDR3 is 18 residues long. J lost 5 bases, V lost 0 bases, and 12 bases had no gene match. CDR3 region: CASSLVGVAGGLGETQYF. CDR3 sequence (DNA): TGTGCCAGCAGCTTGGTAGGAGTAGCGGGGGGGCTTGGGGAGACCCAGTACTTC.

This clone was detected once. Germline is not matched at one junction end, which may reflect a read error. This chain connects TRBV6-5 to TRBJ1-2; TRBD1 is a possible D gene (6 bases). CDR3 length: 11 residues. Germline V lookup: CDR1 MNHEY, CDR2 SVGAGI. CDR3 sequence (DNA): TGTGCCAGCAGGAACAGGGCAGGCTACACCTTT. It translates to CASRNRAGYTF.

This sequence joins TRBV10-3 and TRBJ1-5; TRBD1 agrees at 9 bases. The CDR3 length is 14 residues. CDR1 and CDR2 (germline): ENHRY, SYGVKD. V lost 6 bases, J lost 7 bases, and 7 bases stayed unmatched. The CDR3 here is CAISDRDREQPQHF. Here the CDR3 DNA reads TGTGCCATCAGCGACCGGGACAGGGAGCAGCCCCAGCATTTT.

The chain couples TRBV28 to TRBJ2-3, with 7 bases aligning to TRBD2. The J segment lost 0 bases and the V segment lost 5 bases, leaving 5 bases of the junction unmatched. In germline, CDR1 is MDHEN, CDR2 SYDVKM. The CDR3 runs 15 residues. This CDR3 reads CASSASGVSTDTQYF. The CDR3 DNA follows: TGTGCCAGCAGTGCTAGCGGAGTTAGCACAGATACGCAGTATTTT.

The V call is TRBV9, the J call TRBJ2-5, with 11 bases fitting TRBD2. The germline V gene encodes CDR1 SGDLS and CDR2 YYNGEE. Trimming removed 4 bases from V and 1 base from J; junction bases left unmatched: 3. This CDR3 is built from 15 residues. DNA of the CDR3: TGTGCCAGCAGCCGACTAGCGGGGAGCCAAGAGACCCAGTACTTC. Encoded protein: CASSRLAGSQETQYF.

The chain has TRBV10-3 and TRBJ2-3; TRBD1 might be the D (6 bases). The length of the CDR3 is 15 residues. CDR1 ENHRY and CDR2 SYGVKD come from the germline V gene. The ends were cut back, 0 bases at V and 7 bases at J, with 14 bases in the middle. CDR3 bases: TGTGCCATCAGTGAGTCGACGGGACATTCGAATACGCAGTATTTT. Amino acid sequence: CAISESTGHSNTQYF.

This rearrangement joins TRBV7-9 to TRBJ2-3; D is perhaps TRBD1 (6 bases). The CDR3 is made up of 14 amino acids. The V gene's germline CDR1 is SEHNR and CDR2 FQNEAQ (reference sequence). Trimming took 3 bases from V and 4 from J, leaving 11 bases between them. The CDR3 spells CASSLGAPPDTQYF. The CDR3 coding sequence is TGTGCCAGCAGCTTGGGGGCGCCGCCAGATACGCAGTATTTT.

This clone was seen more than once but under ten times. The chain joins TRBV6-5 to TRBJ2-3; the match to TRBD2 covers 8 bases. Germline assignment: CDR1 MNHEY and CDR2 SVGAGI. This CDR3 comprises 12 residues. With 8 bases clipped from V and 5 bases from J, the junction kept 3 bases outside the gene matches. CDR3 protein: CASREGRDTQYF. The CDR3 nucleotides are TGTGCCAGCCGGGAGGGGAGAGATACGCAGTATTTT.

The gene calls are TRBV5-1 and TRBJ2-1; 9 bases line up with TRBD1. CDR3 length equals 16 residues. Germline CDR1 SGHRS, CDR2 YFSETQ. V lost 4 bases and J lost 1; bases outside the gene matches: 6. The CDR3 here is CASSPTGGRSYNEQFF. CDR3 bases: TGCGCCAGCAGCCCGACAGGGGGAAGATCCTACAATGAGCAGTTCTTC.

This clone came up a few times. The rearrangement uses TRBV27 and TRBJ1-1; D perhaps matches TRBD1 (5 bases). This CDR3 region has 14 residues. With 6 bases removed from V and 7 bases from J, the gap between germline ends came to 18 bases. Germline CDR1 and CDR2: MNHEY and SMNVEV (reference sequence). The CDR3 region has the DNA TGTGCCAGCAGCTACCTTCAGGGCAATGTTGAAGCTTTCTTT. Translating it yields CASSYLQGNVEAFF.

The chain employs TRBV7-9 and TRBJ1-2; D is unresolved. Germline CDR1 is SEHNR and CDR2 is FQNEAQ (reference sequence). Between the trimmed V and J ends, which lost 3 bases and 4 bases, there was a span of 9 bases. The CDR3 sequence is 13 residues long. The CDR3: CASSFEGTYGYTF. In DNA form, the CDR3 reads TGTGCCAGCAGCTTTGAGGGTACCTATGGCTACACCTTC.

V usage is TRBV19 and J usage is TRBJ1-2; D gene ambiguous. The CDR3 covers 15 residues. Germline CDR1 LNHDA, CDR2 SQIVND (reference sequence). The V gene lost 1 base and the J gene lost 1 base, with 10 bases spanning the gap. CDR3 amino acids: CASSIGGFGNYGYTF. The DNA of the CDR3 is TGTGCCAGTAGTATAGGAGGGTTTGGTAACTATGGCTACACCTTC.

The rearrangement links TRBV28 to TRBJ1-5; TRBD1 is a possible D gene (6 bases). The CDR3 totals 14 residues. Trimming pared 6 bases from V and 3 bases from J, leaving 12 bases between. Germline assignment: CDR1 MDHEN and CDR2 SYDVKM. The CDR3 nucleotides are TGTGCCAGCAGCGCCGGACAGTTCAATCAGCCCCAGCATTTT. Its protein is CASSAGQFNQPQHF.